What follows are 26 T cell receptor beta chains derived from one specimen sequenced in a study of T cells in Graves' hyperthyroidism and ophthalmopathy. What was amplified from RNA transcripts were TCR beta CDR3 regions. In the first-round RT-PCR of the TCR CDR3, the HTBI primer set was used. TCRdb passed the multiplex PCR reads through MiXCR, listing each CDR3 protein once. Among a few hundred thousand distinct CDR3 sequences listed, around 20% were seen once. The sequenced sample consisted of blood. These receptors were collected from a woman between 50 and 59 years old with Graves' hyperthyroidism.

This clonotype appeared a few times. A read error may explain this, as a much larger clone is one base away. The CDR3 region is CAGSPSLATSTDTQYF. The CDR3 nucleotides read TGTGCCGGCAGCCCGTCACTAGCGACTAGCACAGATACGCAGTATTTT. The rearrangement uses TRBV3-1 and TRBJ2-3; TRBD2 matches at 7 bases. The CDR3 is 16 residues long. Germline-derived CDR1 and CDR2 are LGHDT and YNNKEL (reference sequence).

Note on this clonotype: A much larger clone differs by one base, so this may be a read error. The chain is built from TRBV15 and TRBJ2-7; D ambiguous. This CDR3 region has 15 residues. With 2 bases removed from V and 3 bases from J, the gap between germline ends came to 14 bases. Germline loops: CDR1 LNHNV, CDR2 YYDKDF (reference sequence). CDR3 protein: CATSRKRVNLYEQYF. For the CDR3, the DNA is TGTGCCACCAGCAGAAAAAGGGTCAACCTCTACGAGCAGTACTTC.

The chain combines TRBV6-2 or TRBV6-3 with TRBJ2-3, with 15 bases aligning to TRBD2. This CDR3 comprises 17 residues. Germline trimming cut 5 bases from V and 4 bases from J; bases unmatched to any gene: 7. Germline CDR1 reads MNHEY; CDR2 reads SVGEGT. The CDR3 loop reads CASSPGLAGGRADTQYF. DNA for the CDR3: TGTGCCAGCAGTCCGGGACTAGCGGGAGGAAGGGCAGATACGCAGTATTTT.

There are many counts of this clonotype. The gene calls are TRBV2 and TRBJ1-1; no clear D. There are 13 residues in the CDR3. Germline values: CDR1 SNHLY, CDR2 FYNNEI. Deletions cut 4 bases from V and 1 base from J, with 7 bases between. As DNA, the CDR3 is TGTGCCAGCAGTGGTAGGCCGAACACTGAAGCTTTCTTT. Encoded protein: CASSGRPNTEAFF.

This clonotype has ten or more counts. The gene calls are TRBV20-1 and TRBJ1-5; no definite D call. Deletions cut 5 bases from V and 6 bases from J, with 11 bases between. The CDR3 has 12 residues. In germline, CDR1 is DFQATT, CDR2 SNEGSKA (reference sequence). CDR3 nucleotide sequence: TGCAGTGCTCGCTTGGGAGGTCAGCCCCAGCATTTT. Translated: CSARLGGQPQHF.

The chain couples TRBV12-3 or TRBV12-4 to TRBJ1-2; D is unclear. The CDR3 runs to 13 residues. Trimming stripped 6 bases from V and 0 bases from J, with 8 bases between. CDR3 bases: TGTGCCAGCAGGGGTCCTCCTAACTATGGCTACACCTTC. Encoded protein: CASRGPPNYGYTF.

This clonotype was recorded a few times. The chain combines TRBV2 with TRBJ1-1; D is unresolved. The CDR3 spans 15 residues. CDR1 is SNHLY, CDR2 FYNNEI, per germline. V was pared by 5 bases and J by 1 base, with 14 bases between. CDR3 bases: TGTGCCAGCAGTTTCGGCGGGCGCTCGAACACTGAAGCTTTCTTT. Its protein product is CASSFGGRSNTEAFF.

The J gene is TRBJ2-5, the V gene TRBV20-1; no firm D call. This CDR3 region has 15 residues. V was shortened by 0 bases and J by 4 bases, with 15 bases between the two germline ends. The germline V gene encodes CDR1 DFQATT and CDR2 SNEGSKA (reference sequence). The CDR3 sequence: CSARDAPYLGETQYF. In DNA form, the CDR3 reads TGCAGTGCTAGAGATGCCCCGTATCTAGGAGAGACCCAGTACTTC.

This clonotype was recorded many times. The rearrangement links TRBV12-3 or TRBV12-4 to TRBJ2-1, with unresolved D. The CDR3 sequence is 13 residues long. V gave up 0 bases and J gave up 9 bases, with 9 bases separating them. For the CDR3, the DNA is TGTGCCAGCAGTTTAGCGGGGTCTCCTGAGCAGTTCTTC. This gives the protein CASSLAGSPEQFF.

This clonotype was seen more than once but under ten times. The chain is built from TRBV7-3 and TRBJ2-3; D may be TRBD2 (5 bases). This CDR3 has 13 amino acids. Trimming left V 3 bases short and J 10 bases short, with 14 bases between. From germline, CDR1 is SGHTA and CDR2 FQGTGA. CDR3 amino acids: CASSFGEGNPQYF. The CDR3 DNA reads as TGTGCCAGCAGCTTTGGCGAGGGAAATCCGCAGTATTTT.

In its sample, this clonotype was seen many times. This chain uses TRBV9 with TRBJ2-1; 9 bases match TRBD2. The germline CDR1 and CDR2 sequences are SGDLS and YYNGEE. This CDR3 region has 18 residues. The V segment lost 0 bases and the J segment 0 bases; nucleotides outside the gene matches: 7. In DNA, the CDR3 is TGTGCCAGCAGCGTAGCCGCGGGGGGGCTGAACTCCTACAATGAGCAGTTCTTC. Its translation is CASSVAAGGLNSYNEQFF. The whole variable domain, remainder taken from reference TRBV9 and TRBJ2-1, is DSGVTQTPKHLITATGQRVTLRCSPRSGDLSVYWYQQSLDQGLQFLIQYYNGEERAKGNILERFSAQQFPDLHSELNLSSLELGDSALYFCASSVAAGGLNSYNEQFFGPGTRLTVL.

The CDR3 region is CASSAPTGSEEQYF. DNA of the CDR3: TGTGCCAGCAGTGCGCCGACAGGGTCTGAAGAGCAGTACTTC. The chain employs TRBV2 and TRBJ2-7; TRBD1 matches 7 bases. Germline CDR1 is SNHLY and CDR2 is FYNNEI. The CDR3 has 14 amino acids. Unmatched junction bases numbered 10, after V lost 4 bases and J lost 7 bases.

In the case of this clonotype: Possible read error: a much larger clone is one base away. CDR3: CAISTDRANTEAFF. CDR3 coding DNA: TGTGCCATCAGTACGGACAGGGCGAACACTGAAGCTTTCTTT. The chain is built from TRBV10-3 and TRBJ1-1, with 8 bases fitting TRBD1. Germline loops: CDR1 ENHRY, CDR2 SYGVKD. After removal of 5 bases from V and 1 base from J, the junction contained 3 bases not matched to a gene. The length of the CDR3 is 14 residues.

This chain uses TRBV6-1 with TRBJ1-6; TRBD1 agrees at 9 bases. Germline CDR1 and CDR2: MNHNS and SASEGT. The CDR3 covers 15 residues. The trim removed 6 bases at V and 5 bases at J, leaving 5 bases unmatched. The CDR3 loop is CASRFRDRDNSPLHF. In nucleotides, the CDR3 is TGTGCCAGCAGATTCCGGGACAGGGATAATTCACCCCTCCACTTT.

The V gene is TRBV12-3 or TRBV12-4, the J gene TRBJ2-1; possible D gene TRBD1, 6 bases. The CDR3 consists of 15 residues. The V end was cut by 4 bases, the J end by 12 bases, with 22 bases between. CDR3 sequence (DNA): TGTGCCAGCAGTTCTCGCTTGAGCCATAAAGGGGGGCAGTTCTTC. It specifies CASSSRLSHKGGQFF.

The CDR3 DNA reads TGTGCCAGCAGTTCGCGGACTAGCGGGAGAGATACGCAGTATTTT. It encodes CASSSRTSGRDTQYF. This chain connects TRBV12-3 or TRBV12-4 to TRBJ2-3; 13 nucleotides line up with TRBD2. This CDR3 region has 15 residues. The V and J ends lost 4 bases and 5 bases, in that order; junction bases with no gene match: 3.

This clonotype has more than one count but fewer than ten. This rearrangement joins TRBV3-1 to TRBJ2-1; D ambiguous. Germline CDR1 reads LGHDT; CDR2 reads YNNKEL (reference sequence). The V gene lost 0 bases and the J gene lost 1 base, with 10 bases spanning the gap. This CDR3 is 16 amino acids long. For the CDR3, the DNA is TGTGCCAGCAGCCAAGATGTGCGTATGTCCTACAATGAGCAGTTCTTC. It translates to CASSQDVRMSYNEQFF.

This clonotype appeared many times. V and J are TRBV12-3 or TRBV12-4 and TRBJ2-3; 11 bases map to TRBD2. With V trimmed by 8 bases and J by 7 bases, 14 bases remained unmatched. The CDR3 loop spans 16 amino acids. CDR3 loop: CASGLGLADVGNTQYF. The CDR3 DNA is TGTGCCAGCGGTCTGGGACTAGCGGATGTCGGAAATACGCAGTATTTT.

The sample holds a few counts of this clonotype. The chain combines TRBV28 with TRBJ2-4; TRBD2 might be the D (7 bases). V lost 6 bases and J 5 bases, leaving 17 bases between the germline ends. The CDR3 extends over 15 amino acids. CDR1 is MDHEN and CDR2 is SYDVKM in the germline V gene. The CDR3 region is CASSPAGAPENIQYF. CDR3 coding DNA: TGTGCCAGCAGCCCCGCGGGGGCGCCGGAAAACATTCAGTACTTC.

The chain couples TRBV19 to TRBJ1-1; D is unclear. The CDR3 spans 13 residues. The germline gives CDR1 LNHDA, CDR2 SQIVND (reference sequence). Trimming left V 5 bases short and J 4 bases short, with 11 bases between. The CDR3 nucleotides read TGTGCCAGTAGTTCCTGGGGAAGCACTGAAGCTTTCTTT. Its protein product is CASSSWGSTEAFF.

This clonotype was counted many times. V usage is TRBV9 and J usage is TRBJ1-6; D not resolved. The V gene lost 0 bases and the J gene lost 13 bases, with 11 bases spanning the gap. This CDR3 region has 13 residues. Germline loops: CDR1 SGDLS, CDR2 YYNGEE. The CDR3 nucleotides read TGTGCCAGCAGCGTAGCTGAAGGATGGCCCCTCCACTTT. It translates to CASSVAEGWPLHF.

The chain combines TRBV20-1 with TRBJ1-1, with 9 bases aligning to TRBD1. The trim removed 2 bases at V and 3 bases at J, leaving 7 bases unmatched. The CDR3 is 15 residues long. Looked up from germline, CDR1 is DFQATT and CDR2 is SNEGSKA (reference sequence). Written as DNA, the CDR3 is TGCAGTGCTAGAAAACCGGGACAGGGTGACACTGAAGCTTTCTTT. This encodes CSARKPGQGDTEAFF.

This clonotype occurred many times. In nucleotides, the CDR3 is TGTGCCAGCAGTTTTTGGGCAGGCACTGAAGCTTTCTTT. It specifies CASSFWAGTEAFF. The chain has TRBV12-3 or TRBV12-4 and TRBJ1-1; D is unresolved. Deletions cut 3 bases from V and 4 bases from J, with 9 bases between. This CDR3 contains 13 residues.

This clonotype has a count of ten or more. The V and J genes are TRBV7-9 and TRBJ2-3; D is perhaps TRBD1 (6 bases). The germline CDR1 and CDR2 sequences are SEHNR and FQNEAQ (reference sequence). The CDR3 is 15 amino acids. The V and J ends lost 5 bases and 2 bases respectively, with 14 bases between them. The CDR3 DNA follows: TGTGCCAGCAGCCGATCCCAGGGGCCCACAGATACGCAGTATTTT. It specifies CASSRSQGPTDTQYF. The variable domain in full, completed from reference TRBV7-9 and TRBJ2-3, reads DTGVSQNPRHKITKRGQNVTFRCDPISEHNRLYWYRQTLGQGPEFLTYFQNEAQLEKSRLLSDRFSAERPKGSFSTLEIQRTEQGDSAMYLCASSRSQGPTDTQYFGPGTRLTVL.

This clonotype was observed many times. As DNA, the CDR3 is TGTGCCAGCAGTGCCCGGGACTATGTCCAAGAGACCCAGTACTTC. It is translated as CASSARDYVQETQYF. This chain links TRBV28 with TRBJ2-5; 7 bases match TRBD2. This CDR3 has 15 amino acids. Trimming cost V 5 bases and J 1 base; bases outside gene matches: 7. CDR1 is MDHEN, CDR2 SYDVKM, per germline.

The chain links TRBV2 to TRBJ1-2; 10 bases line up with TRBD1. This CDR3 comprises 15 residues. The junction had 5 bases not matched to a gene; V was cut back by 4 bases and J by 3 bases. The germline gives CDR1 SNHLY, CDR2 FYNNEI. CDR3 in amino acids: CASSVPGQGDYGYTF. The DNA for the CDR3 is TGTGCCAGCAGTGTCCCCGGACAGGGGGACTATGGCTACACCTTC.